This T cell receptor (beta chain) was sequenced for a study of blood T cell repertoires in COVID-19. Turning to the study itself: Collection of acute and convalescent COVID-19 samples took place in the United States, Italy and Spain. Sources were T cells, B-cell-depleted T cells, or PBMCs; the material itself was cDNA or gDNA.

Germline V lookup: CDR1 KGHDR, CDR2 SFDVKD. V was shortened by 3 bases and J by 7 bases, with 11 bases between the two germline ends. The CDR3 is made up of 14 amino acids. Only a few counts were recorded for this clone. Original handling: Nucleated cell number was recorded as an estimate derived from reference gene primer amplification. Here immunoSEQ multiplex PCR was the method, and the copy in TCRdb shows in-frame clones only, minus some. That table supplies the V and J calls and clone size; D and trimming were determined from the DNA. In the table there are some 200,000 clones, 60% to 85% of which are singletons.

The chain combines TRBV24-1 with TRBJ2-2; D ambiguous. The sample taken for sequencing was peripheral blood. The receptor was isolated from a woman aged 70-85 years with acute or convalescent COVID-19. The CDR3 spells CATSDNSRHGELFF. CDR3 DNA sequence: TGTGCCACCAGTGATAATTCCAGGCACGGGGAGCTGTTTTTT.